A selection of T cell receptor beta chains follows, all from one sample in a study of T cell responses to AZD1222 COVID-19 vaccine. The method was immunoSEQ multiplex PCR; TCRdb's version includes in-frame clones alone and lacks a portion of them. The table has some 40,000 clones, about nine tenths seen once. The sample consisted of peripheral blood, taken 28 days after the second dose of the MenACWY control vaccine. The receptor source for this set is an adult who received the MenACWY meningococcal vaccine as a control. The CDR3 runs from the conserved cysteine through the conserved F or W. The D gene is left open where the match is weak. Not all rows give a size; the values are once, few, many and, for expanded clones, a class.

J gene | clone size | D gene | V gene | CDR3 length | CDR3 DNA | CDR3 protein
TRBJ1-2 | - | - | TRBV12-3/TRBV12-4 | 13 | TGTGCCAGCAGTTTGGGGGGGATTGATGGCTACACCTTC | CASSLGGIDGYTF
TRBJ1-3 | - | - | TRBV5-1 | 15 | TGCGCCAGCAGCCCGACAGCGCTCTCTGGAAACACCATATATTTT | CASSPTALSGNTIYF
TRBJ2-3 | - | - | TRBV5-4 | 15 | TGTGCCAGCTACGTTGGGGGAGGCAGCACAGATACGCAGTATTTT | CASYVGGGSTDTQYF
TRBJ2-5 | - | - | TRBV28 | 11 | TGTGCCAGCTTGTCCGGGACCACCTTCTACTTC | CASLSGTTFYF
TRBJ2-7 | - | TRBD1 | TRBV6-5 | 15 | TGTGCCAGCAGGGACCACCGACAGGGTATCTACGAGCAGTACTTC | CASRDHRQGIYEQYF
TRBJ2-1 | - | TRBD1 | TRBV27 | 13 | TGTGCCAGCAGGGACAGGCTCTACAATGAGCAGTTCTTC | CASRDRLYNEQFF
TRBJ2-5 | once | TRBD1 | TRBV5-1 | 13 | TGCGCCAGCAGCTTGGAGGGGGCGGAGACCCAGTACTTC | CASSLEGAETQYF
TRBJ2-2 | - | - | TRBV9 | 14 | TGTGCCAGCAGCGTAGGGGGTGACACCGGGGAGCTGTTTTTT | CASSVGGDTGELFF
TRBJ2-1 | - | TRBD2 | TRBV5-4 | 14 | TGTGCCAGCAGCTTAGCGGGAAGTCGAAATGAGCAGTTCTTC | CASSLAGSRNEQFF
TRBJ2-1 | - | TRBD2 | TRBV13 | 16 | TGTGCCAGCAGCTTAGACGAGACTAGCGGGAACTTGGAGCAGTTCTTC | CASSLDETSGNLEQFF
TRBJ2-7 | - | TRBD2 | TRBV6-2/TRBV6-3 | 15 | TGTGCCAGCAGTTCCAGCGGGATTAGAGCCTACGAGCAGTACTTC | CASSSSGIRAYEQYF
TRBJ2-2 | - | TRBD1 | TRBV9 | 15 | TGTGCCAGCAGCGTCAGGGGGCGCGGAACCGGGGAGCTGTTTTTT | CASSVRGRGTGELFF
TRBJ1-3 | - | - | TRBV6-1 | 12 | TGTGCCAGCAGTGACAGGGGTTACACCATATATTTT | CASSDRGYTIYF